The T cell receptor beta chain under discussion was sequenced for a study of cytomegalovirus exposure and HLA in healthy donors. Study information: Roughly 80 million unique TCRs from HLA-typed donors made up an early data release. Study-wide findings and caveats: Across donors, sequencing depth was assumed by presence/absence analyses to be roughly uniform.

Comments on this clone: The antigen is undetermined.

The CDR3 is 15 residues long. Germline CDR1 KGHSH, CDR2 LQKENI. V dropped 6 bases and J dropped 0 bases, with 14 bases sitting between them. The PCR contained 60 Vbeta and 13 Jbeta primers. Authors' processing steps: Around 11 million shared chains were among the 65 million to 85 million unique TCR beta chains that a later analysis counted. The table came from immunoSEQ multiplex PCR; TCRdb's copy has only in-frame clones and leaves some out. Clone size and V and J calls were adopted from that table, with D and trimming inferred from the DNA. Of fewer than 250,000 clones listed, 60% to 80% were seen once; the top ten hold around 1.8%.

The chain is built from TRBV18 and TRBJ1-2; tentatively, D is TRBD1 (5 bases). Input material: PBMCs. The clonotype originates from a man aged 18 to 35 in good health and CMV-seronegative. CDR3 sequence: CASSTERGTNYGYTF. The CDR3 region has the DNA TGTGCCAGCTCCACGGAGCGGGGGACTAACTATGGCTACACCTTC. The full variable domain, with the rest looked up from reference TRBV18 and TRBJ1-2, is NAGVMQNPRHLVRRRGQEARLRCSPMKGHSHVYWYRQLPEEGLKFMVYLQKENIIDESGMPKERFSAEFPKEGPSILRIQQVVRGDSAAYFCASSTERGTNYGYTFGSGTRLTVV.